This T cell receptor (beta chain) is drawn from a study of T cell changes during pregnancy in multiple sclerosis (dated by TCRdb to between 2018 and 2021). About the study as a whole: In women with multiple sclerosis, the researchers looked at how the T cell repertoire shifted as pregnancy progressed.

A single count supports this clone. Its antigen is currently not known. Within one base of it there is no much larger clone, and no base qualities were kept. Taken from cysteine to phenylalanine, the CDR3 has 15 residues. Only the CDR3 region is kept as DNA, spanning 45 bases read in frame from base 1. The junction shows trimming of 2 bases on V and 1 base on J, and the gene matches do not reach 1 base of it. The germline V gene gives CDR1 as SGHTA and CDR2 as FQGNSA. Receptor amplification or capture employed the immunoSEQ multiplex PCR assay. TCRdb stores this immuneACCESS table with in-frame sequences only. Part of the clones is absent; in the studies checked, under half of the shortfall reflects unresolved V genes, and no reason is known for the rest. The sample data list tens of thousands of clones, and about 89% of these were observed just once. 0.65% to 0.9% of the sample rests with the top ten.

Recombination joined TRBV7-2 with TRBJ2-5; 10 nucleotides in the junction match TRBD2. Sample: CD4+ T cells from peripheral blood mononuclear cells, taken before pregnancy. The clonotype was recovered from a female donor with multiple sclerosis, enrolled in a pregnancy study. The DNA is TGTGCCAGCAGCTTACAGCGGGGGGGCCAAGAGACCCAGTACTTC. Its translation reads: CASSLQRGGQETQYF.